The 24 T cell receptor beta chains below all came from one sample that was sequenced in a study of radiotherapy plus CTLA-4 blockade in lung cancer. Sequencing was performed with immunoSEQ multiplex PCR; in TCRdb, only in-frame clones are kept and a portion is missing. There are approximately 81,000 clones in the sample; 78% occur only once, and approximately 3.9% lies in the top ten. The sequencing here drew on peripheral blood, taken from a patient treated with radiotherapy plus ipilimumab. Receptor source: a human donor with non-small cell lung cancer who had a partial response to radiotherapy plus ipilimumab. Some clones in this sample may be carry-over from other donors' samples.

V is TRBV9 and J is TRBJ1-1, with TRBD1 as a possible D gene (6 bases). This CDR3 comprises 15 residues. The germline V and J ends were trimmed by 5 bases and 2 bases, with 16 bases remaining between them. Germline V gives CDR1 SGDLS, CDR2 YYNGEE. CDR3 in amino acids: CASRDLRGLNTEAFF. DNA of the CDR3: TGTGCCAGCAGGGACCTCAGGGGACTAAACACTGAAGCTTTCTTT.

This clone appeared a few times. The CDR3 DNA sequence: TGTGCCAGCAGTTTAACGAGATATGAGCGGGCAGATACGCAGTATTTT. Residues: CASSLTRYERADTQYF. This rearrangement joins TRBV28 to TRBJ2-3; the D gene is possibly TRBD2 (6 bases). Germline assignment: CDR1 MDHEN and CDR2 SYDVKM. The length of the CDR3 is 16 residues. V lost 2 bases and J lost 4, with 16 bases in between.

J is TRBJ1-2 and V is TRBV6-1, with D maybe TRBD1 (5 bases). Germline V gives CDR1 MNHNS, CDR2 SASEGT. V was trimmed by 5 bases and J by 0 bases, leaving 10 bases between them. The CDR3 length is 14 residues. CDR3 sequence (DNA): TGTGCCAGCAGTTATGACAGTGCTAACTATGGCTACACCTTC. It codes for CASSYDSANYGYTF.

The chain recombines TRBV5-1 with TRBJ2-1, with D possibly matching TRBD2 (6 bases). The germline V and J ends were trimmed by 6 bases and 10 bases, with 23 bases remaining between them. Germline CDR1 is SGHRS and CDR2 is YFSETQ. This CDR3 spans 15 amino acids. The CDR3 is CASTEVGSAGREQFF. DNA of the CDR3: TGCGCCAGCACTGAGGTAGGGTCCGCGGGGCGGGAGCAGTTCTTC. The variable domain in full, completed from reference TRBV5-1 and TRBJ2-1, reads KAGVTQTPRYLIKTRGQQVTLSCSPISGHRSVSWYQQTPGQGLQFLFEYFSETQRNKGNFPGRFSGRQFSNSRSEMNVSTLELGDSALYLCASTEVGSAGREQFFGPGTRLTVL.

The chain has TRBV5-6 and TRBJ2-1; 8 nucleotides align to TRBD2. Trimming at V came to 4 bases and at J to 9 bases, leaving 9 bases not matched to a gene. Germline CDR1 reads SGHDT; CDR2 reads YYEEEE. CDR3 length equals 14 residues. The CDR3 reads CASSLLRGASEQFF. The CDR3 coding sequence is TGTGCCAGCAGCCTCCTGCGGGGGGCCAGTGAGCAGTTCTTC. Combining the CDR3 with reference TRBV5-6 and TRBJ2-1 gives the whole variable domain DAGVTQSPTHLIKTRGQQVTLRCSPKSGHDTVSWYQQALGQGPQFIFQYYEEEERQRGNFPDRFSGHQFPNYSSELNVNALLLGDSALYLCASSLLRGASEQFFGPGTRLTVL.

The V call is TRBV18, the J call TRBJ1-1, with 7 bases lining up with TRBD1. The CDR3 sequence is 12 residues long. The V and J ends lost 0 bases and 10 bases, in that order; junction bases with no gene match: 2. In germline, CDR1 is KGHSH, CDR2 LQKENI. The chain's CDR3 is CASSPPTGLAFF. The CDR3 DNA is TGTGCCAGCTCACCACCGACAGGGTTAGCTTTCTTT.

This sequence joins TRBV7-2 and TRBJ2-5; 7 bases are shared with TRBD2. The CDR3 runs to 15 residues. CDR1 and CDR2 from the germline V gene are SGHTA and FQGNSA. Trimming took 3 bases from V and 3 from J; bases not matched to a gene: 7. CDR3 amino acids: CASSFQAGSEETQYF. In DNA, the CDR3 is TGTGCCAGCAGCTTTCAAGCGGGGTCCGAAGAGACCCAGTACTTC.

V and J are TRBV28 and TRBJ1-2; D possibly corresponds to TRBD1 (5 bases). Germline-derived CDR1 and CDR2 are MDHEN and SYDVKM. This CDR3 region has 14 residues. The germline V and J ends were trimmed by 6 bases and 4 bases, with 15 bases remaining between them. CDR3 amino acids: CASRHYRGGYGYTF. CDR3 nucleotides: TGTGCCAGCAGACATTATCGGGGGGGCTATGGCTACACCTTC.

V usage is TRBV28 and J usage is TRBJ1-2; tentatively, D is TRBD1 (6 bases). The CDR3 consists of 14 residues. CDR1 and CDR2 from the germline V gene are MDHEN and SYDVKM. Trimming cost V 3 bases and J 5 bases, with 13 bases left between them. The CDR3 loop is CASSLSDRIYGYTF. In nucleotides, the CDR3 is TGTGCCAGCAGTTTGTCGGACAGAATTTATGGCTACACCTTC.

V and J are TRBV7-3 and TRBJ1-1; 8 positions agree with TRBD1. V was pared by 5 bases and J by 6 bases, with 11 bases of the junction left unmatched. This CDR3 is built from 15 residues. The germline gives CDR1 SGHTA, CDR2 FQGTGA. The CDR3 bases are TGTGCCAGCAGCCCTTACACCCAGGGGGCTCCTGAAGCTTTCTTT. This translates into CASSPYTQGAPEAFF.

The genes are TRBV29-1 and TRBJ2-3, with 10 nucleotides matching TRBD2. Germline V gene sequence: CDR1 SQVTM, CDR2 ANQGSEA. This CDR3 is 15 amino acids long. Trimming took 2 bases from V and 6 from J; bases not matched to a gene: 8. The CDR3 here is CSVERVAGGRDTQYF. The CDR3 coding sequence is TGCAGCGTTGAACGGGTAGCGGGGGGAAGGGATACGCAGTATTTT.

This clone was recorded only once. J is TRBJ2-5 and V is TRBV19; 11 nucleotides match TRBD1. V trimming: 8 bases; J trimming: 4 bases; junction bases outside the gene matches: 3. The CDR3 runs 13 residues. Germline V gene sequence: CDR1 LNHDA, CDR2 SQIVND (reference sequence). The CDR3 is CASGQGAGETQYF. For the CDR3, the DNA is TGTGCCAGTGGACAGGGGGCAGGAGAGACCCAGTACTTC.

In its sample, this clone was seen a few times. The chain is built from TRBV7-2 and TRBJ1-2; 8 nucleotides agree with TRBD1. In germline, CDR1 is SGHTA, CDR2 FQGNSA. The CDR3 has 13 residues. The V segment lost 5 bases and the J segment 6 bases; nucleotides outside the gene matches: 5. Here the CDR3 DNA reads TGTGCCAGCAGCCCCCGGACAGGGAATGGCTACACCTTC. Encoded protein: CASSPRTGNGYTF.

V is TRBV7-9 and J is TRBJ2-3; 12 positions agree with TRBD2. The ends lost 3 bases at V and 6 bases at J; junction bases unmatched: 1. This CDR3 is built from 14 residues. Germline V CDR1 and CDR2: SEHNR, FQNEAQ (reference sequence). The CDR3 region is CASSLTSGGDTQYF. The DNA of the CDR3 is TGTGCCAGCAGCTTGACTAGCGGGGGCGATACGCAGTATTTT.

The chain combines TRBV5-1 with TRBJ2-7, with D tentatively TRBD1 (8 bases). CDR3 size: 14 residues. CDR1 is SGHRS and CDR2 is YFSETQ in the germline V gene. V lost 3 bases and J 2 bases, leaving 12 bases between the germline ends. The CDR3 sequence is CASSSQGGAYEQYF. CDR3 DNA: TGCGCCAGCAGCTCACAGGGGGGGGCCTACGAGCAGTACTTC.

The rearrangement uses TRBV10-3 and TRBJ2-7; a weak D match, TRBD1 (6 bases). Germline V gene lookup returns CDR1 ENHRY and CDR2 SYGVKD. The CDR3 totals 12 residues. Trimming took 5 bases from V and 6 from J, leaving 11 bases between them. CDR3 nucleotides: TGTGCCATCAGTCAAACAGGGAGCGAGCAGTACTTC. It encodes CAISQTGSEQYF.

The rearrangement uses TRBV5-1 and TRBJ2-5, with TRBD2 identical over 7 bases. Trimming removed 4 bases from V and 3 bases from J; junction bases left unmatched: 9. This CDR3 region has 15 residues. Germline CDR1 SGHRS, CDR2 YFSETQ. CDR3 sequence reads: CASSAEAGTKETQYF. CDR3 sequence (DNA): TGCGCCAGCAGCGCTGAAGCGGGGACCAAAGAGACCCAGTACTTC.

CDR3 bases: TGTGCCAGCAGTTACTCGCTTAGCCGGAGTACCTACGAGCAGTACTTC. Translation: CASSYSLSRSTYEQYF. This chain joins TRBV6-5 and TRBJ2-7, with unresolved D. The germline V gene has CDR1 MNHEY and CDR2 SVGAGI. The CDR3 contains 16 residues. Between the trimmed V and J ends, which lost 0 bases and 2 bases, there was a span of 14 bases.

The rearrangement joins TRBV6-5 to TRBJ1-5, with a possible D match to TRBD1 (5 bases). V gave up 5 bases and J gave up 8 bases, with 13 bases separating them. Germline assignment: CDR1 MNHEY and CDR2 SVGAGI. This CDR3 region has 13 residues. CDR3 nucleotides: TGTGCCAGCAGTCCGTCCAGGGCTGAGCCCCAGCATTTT. It is translated as CASSPSRAEPQHF.

This chain uses TRBV29-1 with TRBJ1-1, with TRBD1 as a possible D gene (5 bases). The V and J ends lost 3 bases and 1 base respectively, with 9 bases between them. Germline V gene lookup returns CDR1 SQVTM and CDR2 ANQGSEA. The CDR3 is made up of 13 amino acids. CDR3 in DNA: TGCAGCGTTGAGAGACAGCCGAACACTGAAGCTTTCTTT. As protein: CSVERQPNTEAFF.

The chain employs TRBV19 and TRBJ1-2, with D tentatively TRBD1 (5 bases). The V end was cut by 8 bases, the J end by 0 bases, with 19 bases between. The CDR3 spans 16 residues. Germline V lookup: CDR1 LNHDA, CDR2 SQIVND (reference sequence). CDR3 protein: CASGAHQLNPNYGYTF. The CDR3 DNA follows: TGTGCCAGTGGGGCGCATCAACTTAACCCTAACTATGGCTACACCTTC.

This clone has just one count. This rearrangement joins TRBV6-5 to TRBJ2-5; TRBD2 matches at 7 bases. This CDR3 region has 12 residues. Germline-derived CDR1 and CDR2 are MNHEY and SVGAGI. After removal of 4 bases from V and 5 bases from J, the junction contained 1 base not matched to a gene. The CDR3 reads CASSWTSETQYF. The CDR3 coding sequence is TGTGCCAGCAGTTGGACTAGTGAGACCCAGTACTTC.

J is TRBJ2-7 and V is TRBV5-1; 10 nucleotides agree with TRBD1. The CDR3 covers 14 residues. V lost 3 bases to trimming and J lost 2 bases; unmatched junction nucleotides: 2. Germline lookup yields CDR1 SGHRS and CDR2 YFSETQ. The DNA for the CDR3 is TGCGCCAGCAGCTCCGACAGGGGGCCCTACGAGCAGTACTTC. Translating gives CASSSDRGPYEQYF.

V gene TRBV28 combines with J gene TRBJ2-3; D is possibly TRBD2 (6 bases). CDR1 and CDR2 from the germline V gene are MDHEN and SYDVKM. V was shortened by 4 bases and J by 1 base, with 12 bases between the two germline ends. This CDR3 has 15 residues. This CDR3 reads CASSSRGSGTDTQYF. CDR3 nucleotides: TGTGCCAGCAGTTCCCGGGGGTCGGGCACAGATACGCAGTATTTT.